This entry lists 32 T cell receptor beta chains sequenced from one sample in a study of blood T cell repertoires in COVID-19. Profiled with immunoSEQ multiplex PCR; TCRdb holds only in-frame clones, not every one. Counted here are 250,000 to 300,000 clones, 80% to 85% occurring once; the ten biggest clones make up roughly 2.9%. Sequencing used peripheral blood. Source of these receptors: a woman aged 55-70 years with active or convalescent COVID-19.

V and J are TRBV30 and TRBJ2-5; 8 bases are a match to TRBD2. V lost 0 bases, J lost 4 bases, and 16 bases stayed unmatched. Germline CDR1 is GTSNPN and CDR2 is SVGIG (reference sequence). This CDR3 comprises 18 residues. CDR3 sequence: CAWSVPLPGTGGLETQYF. CDR3 sequence (DNA): TGTGCCTGGAGTGTACCCCTCCCCGGGACGGGGGGGCTAGAGACCCAGTACTTC.

The rearrangement uses TRBV2 and TRBJ1-1; 8 positions match TRBD1. Per the germline V gene, CDR1 is SNHLY and CDR2 is FYNNEI. With 6 bases clipped from V and 4 bases from J, the junction kept 7 bases outside the gene matches. The length of the CDR3 is 14 residues. The CDR3 sequence: CASSRGQGSTEAFF. The CDR3 DNA sequence: TGTGCCAGCAGCCGCGGACAGGGATCCACTGAAGCTTTCTTT.

The CDR3 loop reads CASSEVSSGGYTF. CDR3 DNA sequence: TGTGCCAGCAGTGAAGTCAGCTCAGGGGGCTACACCTTC. This rearrangement joins TRBV6-1 to TRBJ1-2; D might be TRBD1 (5 bases). The CDR3 is 13 amino acids. V lost 1 base to trimming and J lost 8 bases, with 11 bases between them. Germline V gene sequence: CDR1 MNHNS, CDR2 SASEGT.

The gene calls are TRBV11-3 and TRBJ1-1, with a weak D call TRBD1 (5 bases). Trimming shortened V by 5 bases and J by 11 bases, and 15 bases separated the two germline ends. Per germline, CDR1 SGHNT and CDR2 YENEEA. This CDR3 region has 12 residues. CDR3 protein: CASSPMGGSAFF. The CDR3 DNA is TGTGCCAGCAGCCCTATGGGGGGTTCGGCTTTCTTT.

The CDR3, as DNA: TGTGCCAGCTCCCTCGAGACACGCTCACCCCTCCACTTT. Encoded protein: CASSLETRSPLHF. The rearrangement joins TRBV18 to TRBJ1-6; D is unclear. Germline CDR1 reads KGHSH; CDR2 reads LQKENI. V lost 6 bases to trimming and J lost 10 bases, with 13 bases between them. This CDR3 has 13 amino acids.

The chain joins TRBV19 to TRBJ1-5; D perhaps matches TRBD1 (6 bases). The CDR3 is 15 residues long. Trimming removed 1 base from V and 4 bases from J, with 11 bases in between. Looked up from germline, CDR1 is LNHDA and CDR2 is SQIVND (reference sequence). CDR3 loop: CASSIGGQINQPQHF. As DNA, the CDR3 is TGTGCCAGTAGTATAGGAGGACAGATTAATCAGCCCCAGCATTTT.

The chain has TRBV19 and TRBJ2-3; a weak D match, TRBD1 (6 bases). V was cut by 4 bases and J by 1 base, with 9 bases left in between. There are 14 residues in the CDR3. The germline V gene has CDR1 LNHDA and CDR2 SQIVND (reference sequence). The chain's CDR3 is CASSKRQGTDTQYF. CDR3 coding DNA: TGTGCCAGTAGTAAAAGACAGGGCACAGATACGCAGTATTTT.

By share of the sample, this clone is medium-sized. The CDR3 sequence is CASRRRDRVSGELFF. The CDR3 coding sequence is TGTGCCAGCAGACGCCGGGACAGGGTTTCCGGGGAGCTGTTTTTT. V gene TRBV5-8 combines with J gene TRBJ2-2; 9 nucleotides match TRBD1. Germline CDR1 and CDR2: SGHTS and YDEGEE. The length of the CDR3 is 15 residues. Trimming took 5 bases from V and 6 from J; bases not matched to a gene: 8.

This chain joins TRBV7-3 and TRBJ1-1; no reliable D call. Trimming pared 1 base from V and 0 bases from J, leaving 15 bases between. There are 17 residues in the CDR3. Looked up from germline, CDR1 is SGHTA and CDR2 is FQGTGA. The CDR3 sequence: CASSLREAVYMNTEAFF. CDR3 nucleotides: TGTGCCAGCAGCTTAAGGGAGGCAGTGTACATGAACACTGAAGCTTTCTTT. The full variable domain, its missing parts supplied by reference TRBV7-3 and TRBJ1-1, is GAGVSQTPSNKVTEKGKYVELRCDPISGHTALYWYRQSLGQGPEFLIYFQGTGAADDSGLPNDRFFAVRPEGSVSTLKIQRTERGDSAVYLCASSLREAVYMNTEAFFGQGTRLTVV.

The CDR3 DNA sequence: TGCAGCGCGGGTCGCTCTGGAAACACCATATATTTT. It codes for CSAGRSGNTIYF. V gene TRBV29-1 combines with J gene TRBJ1-3, with unresolved D. Germline-derived CDR1 and CDR2 are SQVTM and ANQGSEA. This CDR3 has 12 amino acids. Trimming took off 7 bases at V and 0 bases at J, with 7 bases between the two ends.

The rearrangement uses TRBV12-3 or TRBV12-4 and TRBJ1-2, with D unresolved. The CDR3 has 12 amino acids. V was cut by 5 bases and J by 6 bases, with 10 bases left in between. In DNA form, the CDR3 reads TGTGCCAGCAGTCCCCTGAGGAATGGCTACACCTTC. Translated, it gives CASSPLRNGYTF.

The genes are TRBV4-3 and TRBJ2-7, with a weak D call TRBD1 (5 bases). CDR3 length equals 11 residues. Trimming cost V 11 bases and J 6 bases, with 14 bases left between them. CDR1 and CDR2 from the germline V gene are LGHNA and YSLEER. The CDR3 loop reads CAHRLPPEQYF. CDR3 coding DNA: TGCGCCCACAGGTTACCTCCCGAGCAGTACTTC.

This clone was detected once. The DNA for the CDR3 is TGCGCCAGCAGCCAAGATACTCGGGGTTTGAATGAAGCTTTCTTT. Translated, it gives CASSQDTRGLNEAFF. The chain couples TRBV4-1 to TRBJ1-1; D remains ambiguous. This CDR3 region has 15 residues. V was clipped by 0 bases and J by 7 bases, with 15 bases between them. CDR1 and CDR2 from the germline V gene are MGHRA and YSYEKL.

The rearrangement uses TRBV24-1 and TRBJ1-2; D is undetermined. From germline, CDR1 is KGHDR and CDR2 SFDVKD. CDR3 length: 15 residues. Trimming took 7 bases from V and 6 from J, leaving 20 bases between them. The CDR3 protein is CATSGYPGSRDGYTF. CDR3 DNA: TGTGCCACCAGCGGTTACCCCGGCTCCCGGGATGGCTACACCTTC.

Note on this clone: This same CDR3 is encoded by further DNA sequences in the sample. The chain carries TRBV4-2 and TRBJ1-6; 9 nucleotides match TRBD1. The CDR3 has 14 amino acids. With 3 bases clipped from V and 8 bases from J, the junction kept 2 bases outside the gene matches. Germline CDR1 is LGHNA and CDR2 is YNFKEQ. The CDR3 sequence: CASSQDRGHSPLHF. CDR3 bases: TGTGCCAGCAGCCAGGACAGGGGCCATTCACCCCTCCACTTT.

The chain carries TRBV9 and TRBJ2-5; 8 bases align to TRBD1. This CDR3 has 15 residues. CDR1 is SGDLS and CDR2 is YYNGEE in the germline V gene. V lost 0 bases and J lost 5; bases outside the gene matches: 6. The CDR3, as DNA: TGTGCCAGCAGCGTAGGGCAGGGGGCGGAGGAGACCCAGTACTTC. Translated, it gives CASSVGQGAEETQYF.

The rearrangement joins TRBV13 to TRBJ2-3, with 10 bases that match TRBD1. The V and J ends lost 5 bases and 3 bases, in that order; junction bases with no gene match: 8. The length of the CDR3 is 16 residues. From germline, CDR1 is PRHDT and CDR2 FYEKMQ (reference sequence). The DNA for the CDR3 is TGTGCCAGCAGCCGACGGACAGGGGGGATAACAGATACGCAGTATTTT. It specifies CASSRRTGGITDTQYF. Together with reference TRBV13 and TRBJ2-3, the CDR3 gives the full variable domain: AAGVIQSPRHLIKEKRETATLKCYPIPRHDTVYWYQQGPGQDPQFLISFYEKMQSDKGSIPDRFSAQQFSDYHSELNMSSLELGDSALYFCASSRRTGGITDTQYFGPGTRLTVL.

The CDR3 sequence is CAWGTNTDTQYF. CDR3 bases: TGTGCCTGGGGAACTAACACAGATACGCAGTATTTT. The chain couples TRBV30 to TRBJ2-3; no clear D. CDR3 length: 12 residues. V lost 5 bases to trimming and J lost 2 bases, with 8 bases between them. Per germline, CDR1 GTSNPN and CDR2 SVGIG (reference sequence).

The CDR3 protein is CASSISAGVGAYGYTF. The CDR3 nucleotides are TGTGCCAGTAGTATAAGTGCGGGGGTCGGCGCCTATGGCTACACCTTC. This chain uses TRBV19 with TRBJ1-2; TRBD1 might be the D (5 bases). This CDR3 comprises 16 residues. Germline V gives CDR1 LNHDA, CDR2 SQIVND (reference sequence). V shed 2 bases and J shed 4 bases, with 17 bases lying between them.

This clone is judged medium-sized. The chain employs TRBV7-2 and TRBJ2-1, with 9 bases that match TRBD2. Per the germline V gene, CDR1 is SGHTA and CDR2 is FQGNSA. Trimming at V came to 5 bases and at J to 8 bases, leaving 13 bases not matched to a gene. CDR3 length: 16 amino acids. The CDR3 here is CASSPGAGGPFDEQFF. CDR3 coding DNA: TGTGCCAGCAGCCCAGGGGCGGGGGGGCCTTTCGATGAGCAGTTCTTC.

The chain links TRBV7-3 to TRBJ2-1, with D possibly matching TRBD2 (5 bases). Trimming stripped 0 bases from V and 4 bases from J, with 13 bases between. This CDR3 has 16 amino acids. Germline-derived CDR1 and CDR2 are SGHTA and FQGTGA. In DNA, the CDR3 is TGTGCCAGCAGCTTAACGCTAGCCCCCTCATACAATGAGCAGTTCTTC. This encodes CASSLTLAPSYNEQFF.

The chain recombines TRBV7-6 with TRBJ1-1, with D possibly matching TRBD1 (5 bases). Germline CDR1 SGHVS, CDR2 FNYEAQ. With 5 bases removed from V and 5 bases from J, the gap between germline ends came to 21 bases. The CDR3 is made up of 16 amino acids. DNA of the CDR3: TGTGCCAGCAGCAGCATAGGGACCGGGAGGAGGACTGAAGCTTTCTTT. This codes for CASSSIGTGRRTEAFF.

The V gene is TRBV7-9, the J gene TRBJ1-2; 7 bases align to TRBD1. V shed 4 bases and J 5 bases; nucleotides not matched to a gene: 7. In germline, CDR1 is SEHNR, CDR2 FQNEAQ (reference sequence). The CDR3 spans 14 residues. The CDR3 DNA reads as TGTGCCAGCAGCTCGACAGGGCTGGGGTATGGCTACACCTTC. It encodes CASSSTGLGYGYTF. The full variable domain, with the rest looked up from reference TRBV7-9 and TRBJ1-2, is DTGVSQNPRHKITKRGQNVTFRCDPISEHNRLYWYRQTLGQGPEFLTYFQNEAQLEKSRLLSDRFSAERPKGSFSTLEIQRTEQGDSAMYLCASSSTGLGYGYTFGSGTRLTVV.

CDR3 sequence reads: CASSFRFQGLNEAFF. The DNA of the CDR3 is TGCGCCAGCAGCTTCCGATTCCAGGGGCTTAATGAAGCTTTCTTT. This chain links TRBV5-1 with TRBJ1-1, with D tentatively TRBD1 (6 bases). The CDR3 is 15 residues long. Germline V gene lookup returns CDR1 SGHRS and CDR2 YFSETQ. The V and J ends lost 2 bases and 7 bases respectively, with 18 bases between them.

For this clone: The same CDR3 also results from other DNA sequences found in this sample. The rearrangement joins TRBV5-6 to TRBJ2-5; D unresolved. The CDR3 sequence is 11 residues long. Germline V gene lookup returns CDR1 SGHDT and CDR2 YYEEEE. Trimming removed 4 bases from V and 3 bases from J, with 4 bases in between. CDR3 protein: CASSREETQYF. The CDR3 region has the DNA TGTGCCAGCAGCCGAGAAGAGACCCAGTACTTC.

The chain employs TRBV6-6 and TRBJ1-1; TRBD1 is a possible D gene (5 bases). Germline lookup yields CDR1 MNHNY and CDR2 SVGAGI (reference sequence). The CDR3 has 16 amino acids. Trimming removed 5 bases from V and 1 base from J, with 17 bases in between. Here the CDR3 reads CASSPRVGHENTEAFF. The CDR3 DNA reads TGTGCCAGCAGTCCCCGGGTGGGGCACGAGAACACTGAAGCTTTCTTT.

This chain links TRBV7-9 with TRBJ2-5; 12 bases align to TRBD1. This CDR3 spans 12 amino acids. Germline CDR1 is SEHNR and CDR2 is FQNEAQ (reference sequence). The ends lost 6 bases at V and 14 bases at J; junction bases unmatched: 7. The chain's CDR3 is CASRWRDRGPYF. The CDR3 region has the DNA TGTGCCAGCAGGTGGCGGGACAGGGGGCCTTACTTC.

This sequence joins TRBV11-2 and TRBJ2-2, with D tentatively TRBD1 (5 bases). This CDR3 spans 17 amino acids. Trimming removed 0 bases at V and 1 base at J, with 12 bases between. Germline V gene lookup returns CDR1 SGHAT and CDR2 FQNNGV. CDR3 coding DNA: TGTGCCAGCAGCTTAGACTTTGGACATTTGAACACCGGGGAGCTGTTTTTT. Its protein product is CASSLDFGHLNTGELFF. Drawing the rest from reference TRBV11-2 and TRBJ2-2, the complete variable domain is EAGVAQSPRYKIIEKRQSVAFWCNPISGHATLYWYQQILGQGPKLLIQFQNNGVVDDSQLPKDRFSAERLKGVDSTLKIQPAKLEDSAVYLCASSLDFGHLNTGELFFGEGSRLTVL.

This clone was seen repeatedly, ten times or more. V and J are TRBV13 and TRBJ2-2; D may be TRBD1 (5 bases). Germline values: CDR1 PRHDT, CDR2 FYEKMQ (reference sequence). The CDR3 spans 15 residues. V lost 3 bases, J lost 1 base, and 9 bases lay in between. The CDR3 DNA reads as TGTGCCAGCAGCTTGGGGCCGATGAACACCGGGGAGCTGTTTTTT. This sequence encodes CASSLGPMNTGELFF. Variable domain in full (rest from reference TRBV13 and TRBJ2-2): AAGVIQSPRHLIKEKRETATLKCYPIPRHDTVYWYQQGPGQDPQFLISFYEKMQSDKGSIPDRFSAQQFSDYHSELNMSSLELGDSALYFCASSLGPMNTGELFFGEGSRLTVL.

CDR3 DNA sequence: TGTGCCAGCACGCAGGGGTGGACCGGGGAGCTGTTTTTT. This sequence encodes CASTQGWTGELFF. The chain employs TRBV6-5 and TRBJ2-2; D is perhaps TRBD1 (6 bases). Germline assignment: CDR1 MNHEY and CDR2 SVGAGI. Trimming removed 7 bases at V and 5 bases at J, with 11 bases between. The length of the CDR3 is 13 residues.

This chain uses TRBV7-2 with TRBJ2-7; the D is unclear. CDR1 and CDR2 from the germline V gene are SGHTA and FQGNSA. Trimming took 2 bases from V and 3 from J, leaving 8 bases between them. The CDR3 has 13 residues. The CDR3 loop reads CASSLTQDYEQYF. The CDR3 nucleotides read TGTGCCAGCAGCTTAACGCAGGACTACGAGCAGTACTTC.

The V gene is TRBV3-1 (or the pseudogene TRBV3-2), the J gene TRBJ2-5; TRBD2 matches 8 bases. The CDR3 loop spans 16 amino acids. V was clipped by 3 bases and J by 2 bases; unmatched bases: 8. The germline V gene encodes CDR1 LGHDT and CDR2 YNNKEL (reference sequence). The CDR3 here is CASSQAYSGAQETQYF. CDR3 nucleotides: TGTGCCAGCAGCCAGGCCTATAGCGGGGCACAAGAGACCCAGTACTTC.